The text below deals with one TCR beta chain. In its sample, this clone was seen a few times. The antigen it recognizes is unknown. No base quality information exists; no much larger clone differs at one position. TCR CDR3 regions were amplified from genomic DNA by multiplex PCR using the deep immunoSEQ assay. Extracted genomic DNA from each cell subset was distributed evenly across all wells of several immunoSEQ 96-well plates, and each plate was treated as a replicate. For sorted subsets, about 210 ng of genomic DNA, equivalent to 25,000 to 35,000 T cell genomes, went into each replicate PCR. Purified libraries were measured with a Qubit 3.0 fluorometer, size-checked on a Bioanalyzer 2100, and measured again with the KAPA Library Quantification kit. Every immunoSEQ 96-well plate was sequenced on a separate single-read 150-cycle Illumina NextSeq 550 flow cell. Concerning the study's data processing: Because the immunoSEQ output held only junctional sequences and lacked quality scores, the filtering could not match the filtering applied to full-length reads. Sequences were annotated with PyIR, a Python wrapper for IgBLAST v1.9, and V/J genes and CDR3 were assigned using IMGT germline references. Reads were filtered out if the reads had weak V/J assignments (E-value above 1e-6), no CDR3, stop codons, out-of-frame junctions, or ambiguous translated residues. A V3J clonotype was defined by an identical inferred V gene, J gene, and CDR3 amino acid sequence. To compute the percentage overlap between repertoires, the number of shared unique clonotypes was divided by the size of the smaller repertoire. Three approaches were used to assess repertoire richness: RTK rarefaction, the Chao1 estimator, and Recon v2.1 estimates of unobserved clonotypes. Generation probabilities for all TCRbeta clonotypes obtained by the gDNA method from a few donors were computed using OLGA. TCRdb holds this immuneACCESS table with in-frame rearrangements only. Some clones are missing; in checked studies, unresolved V genes explain under half, and the rest has no known cause. The V and J calls and clone size come from that table; D and trimming were worked out from the DNA. Across this sample there are 740,000 or so clones, with around four fifths seen only once. The ten largest clones take up 1.5% to 2% of the sample.

Healthy HIV-negative adults with no recently reported acute infections or vaccinations were included as donors. All donors were Caucasian adults living in Nashville, Tennessee, USA. CD4+ T cells were enriched through magnetic negative selection, after which naive cells were positively selected on CD45RA and the remaining negative fraction served as the memory subset. Blood was collected by leukapheresis, and PBMCs were isolated by Ficoll-Histopaque density gradient centrifugation and then cryopreserved in liquid nitrogen vapor phase. Analytical flow cytometry was used to check the purity and quantity of every magnetically sorted T cell population. Genomic DNA was isolated from every sorted fraction and measured by UV absorbance on a Nanodrop 2000c. This sample is drawn from a study of shared clonotypes between healthy human individuals (TCRdb year 2020). Regarding the study in general: The cohort comprised a couple of women and a few men aged 18 to 49 years. For each donor, CD4 naive and CD4 memory were each given three plates, CD8 naive was given two plates, and CD8 memory was given one plate. To estimate repertoire size and how much clonotypes are shared between individuals, the study performed deep sequencing of blood TCR repertoires from a handful of healthy adults. Libraries were prepared and TCR repertoires were sequenced by different laboratories using diverse techniques, in order to increase sequencing depth and limit assay-specific biases. Leukapheresis yielded between about 0.94 and 9 billion PBMCs per donor. What the work shows at the level of the full study, not this receptor alone: Even with the large sequencing depth, rarefaction of the sorted-subset datasets indicated that sequencing was incomplete. Pairwise subsampling led to the expectation that sequencing depth would affect the degree of clonotype sharing among donors. The small number of donors limited the genetic and exposure-history diversity represented. Higher generation probabilities were observed for clonotypes shared by all four sorted-subset donors than for non-shared clonotypes. Naive subsets generally had larger estimated clonotype richness than memory subsets. Sharing across a few donors was observed for about 5% of naive CD4, over 3% of naive CD8, 2% to 2.5% of memory CD4, and about 0.39% of memory CD8 clonotypes. Only blood was sampled, and tissue TCR repertoires likely differ from those in blood.

V loses 5 bases of germline sequence and J loses 5 bases, and the interval between the two ends is 26 bases. The CDR3 sequence holds 18 residues, the cysteine and phenylalanine included. Only CDR3 DNA remains: 54 bases, in frame from the first base. CDR1 and CDR2, per the germline V gene, are MGHDK and SYGVNS. Sequenced input: memory CD4+ T cells sorted from blood. The label giving this sample's cell subset or site can be read as: CD45RA-negative fraction. The receptor was isolated from a woman in her 30s in good health. The rearranged chain carries TRBV25-1 and TRBJ2-3, with TRBD1 tentatively as D gene (6 bases match). The CDR3 here reads CASSMTRSVLGAKDTQYF. The nucleotides are TGTGCCAGCAGTATGACCAGATCGGTTTTGGGGGCAAAAGATACGCAGTATTTT.